This passage covers 19 T cell receptor beta chains from one sample sequenced in a study of blood T cell repertoires in COVID-19. The protocol was immunoSEQ multiplex PCR, while the TCRdb copy is restricted to in-frame clones and leaves out a portion. Of 20,000 to 30,000 clones in the sample, approximately 64% were seen once. The sample taken for sequencing was peripheral blood. All receptors derive from a man aged 55 to 70 with active or convalescent COVID-19.

The V gene is TRBV10-1, the J gene TRBJ1-1; D call uncertain. CDR1 is WNHNN, CDR2 SYGVQD, per germline (reference sequence). The CDR3 has 17 residues. Trimming took off 7 bases at V and 4 bases at J, with 25 bases between the two ends. CDR3 coding DNA: TGCGCCAGCACCATCGGGTATATCGCAGACGATGTCACTGAAGCTTTCTTT. Translation gives CASTIGYIADDVTEAFF.

The chain combines TRBV6-1 with TRBJ1-6, with D perhaps matching TRBD1 (6 bases). Deletions cut 3 bases from V and 11 bases from J, with 11 bases between. Germline CDR1 reads MNHNS; CDR2 reads SASEGT. There are 13 residues in the CDR3. The CDR3 protein is CASSDTGLAPLHF. For the CDR3, the DNA is TGTGCCAGCAGTGATACAGGGTTAGCACCCCTCCACTTT.

This chain links TRBV5-1 with TRBJ1-1, with D perhaps TRBD1 (6 bases). CDR1 and CDR2 from the germline V gene are SGHRS and YFSETQ. CDR3 length equals 15 residues. Trimming stripped 0 bases from V and 0 bases from J, with 9 bases between. This chain's CDR3 is CASSLGDTVNTEAFF. The CDR3 region has the DNA TGCGCCAGCAGCTTGGGGGACACAGTGAACACTGAAGCTTTCTTT.

The gene calls are TRBV29-1 and TRBJ2-7; D is uncertain. V dropped 3 bases and J dropped 6 bases, with 9 bases sitting between them. Germline CDR1 SQVTM, CDR2 ANQGSEA. CDR3 length: 11 residues. CDR3 DNA sequence: TGCAGCGTTGAGTCCGGGTTCGAGCAGTACTTC. Its translation is CSVESGFEQYF.

This chain connects TRBV7-9 to TRBJ1-2; D gene ambiguous. Germline V lookup: CDR1 SEHNR, CDR2 FQNEAQ (reference sequence). The V gene lost 1 base and the J gene lost 0 bases, with 9 bases spanning the gap. This CDR3 is 15 amino acids long. CDR3 bases: TGTGCCAGCAGCTTAGAAAGAAGCTCTAACTATGGCTACACCTTC. This sequence encodes CASSLERSSNYGYTF.

This clone was counted once. The rearrangement uses TRBV6-5 and TRBJ2-6; 8 bases line up with TRBD2. V gave up 9 bases and J gave up 3 bases; unmatched junction bases: 4. CDR3 length: 14 amino acids. CDR1 MNHEY and CDR2 SVGAGI come from the germline V gene. CDR3 in amino acids: CASRSGGGANVLTF. DNA for the CDR3: TGTGCCAGTCGAAGCGGGGGTGGGGCCAACGTCCTGACTTTC.

This clone was seen a handful of times. J is TRBJ2-7 and V is TRBV11-2; 7 nucleotides align to TRBD2. V shed 1 base, J shed 6 bases, and the junction held 6 bases outside the gene matches. This CDR3 has 14 amino acids. From germline, CDR1 is SGHAT and CDR2 FQNNGV. The CDR3 region is CASSLAAGKGEQYF. The CDR3 DNA is TGTGCCAGCAGCTTAGCAGCGGGGAAGGGCGAGCAGTACTTC.

This chain's CDR3 is CASSYGTLNTEAFF. Written as DNA, the CDR3 is TGTGCCAGCAGTTACGGGACATTGAACACTGAAGCTTTCTTT. The chain carries TRBV6-6 and TRBJ1-1; a possible D gene is TRBD1 (6 bases). CDR1 MNHNY and CDR2 SVGAGI come from the germline V gene (reference sequence). CDR3 length: 14 amino acids. The ends were cut back, 2 bases at V and 0 bases at J, with 7 bases in the middle.

The V gene is TRBV14, the J gene TRBJ1-2, with 7 bases that match TRBD1. Germline values: CDR1 SGHDN, CDR2 FVKESK. Unmatched junction bases numbered 13, after V lost 5 bases and J lost 7 bases. This CDR3 has 15 residues. The CDR3 region has the DNA TGTGCCAGCAGCAAGGAAGGGGGCCGGCGGGGTGGCTACACCTTC. Its protein is CASSKEGGRRGGYTF.

V gene TRBV19 combines with J gene TRBJ2-7, with 8 bases that match TRBD2. The germline CDR1 and CDR2 sequences are LNHDA and SQIVND (reference sequence). The CDR3 totals 15 residues. V lost 3 bases to trimming and J lost 1 base; unmatched junction nucleotides: 5. The CDR3 protein is CASSIRRGASYEQYF. The CDR3, as DNA: TGTGCCAGTAGTATTCGGCGGGGGGCATCCTACGAGCAGTACTTC.

V and J are TRBV18 and TRBJ2-7; the D gene is possibly TRBD2 (5 bases). V shed 0 bases and J shed 0 bases, with 12 bases lying between them. The CDR3 extends over 16 amino acids. The germline CDR1 and CDR2 sequences are KGHSH and LQKENI. This chain's CDR3 is CASSPPTKTSSYEQYF. CDR3 DNA sequence: TGTGCCAGCTCACCACCTACCAAAACTAGCTCCTACGAGCAGTACTTC. The entire variable domain, with the rest obtained from reference TRBV18 and TRBJ2-7, is as follows: NAGVMQNPRHLVRRRGQEARLRCSPMKGHSHVYWYRQLPEEGLKFMVYLQKENIIDESGMPKERFSAEFPKEGPSILRIQQVVRGDSAAYFCASSPPTKTSSYEQYFGPGTRLTVT.

The chain uses TRBV20-1 and TRBJ2-3; 10 bases agree with TRBD2. Germline V gene lookup returns CDR1 DFQATT and CDR2 SNEGSKA (reference sequence). V was pared by 3 bases and J by 6 bases, with 15 bases of the junction left unmatched. The CDR3 spans 17 residues. This chain's CDR3 is CSASGMSVAGGWDTQYF. DNA for the CDR3: TGCAGTGCTAGTGGGATGTCGGTAGCGGGGGGTTGGGATACGCAGTATTTT.

This clone was observed a few times. V and J are TRBV19 and TRBJ1-5, with 7 positions matching TRBD1. The V and J ends lost 7 bases and 6 bases, in that order; junction bases with no gene match: 9. The CDR3 is 14 amino acids. The germline gives CDR1 LNHDA, CDR2 SQIVND (reference sequence). The CDR3 is CASTDDRAGQPQHF. DNA of the CDR3: TGTGCCAGTACCGATGACAGGGCCGGTCAGCCCCAGCATTTT.

CDR3 coding DNA: TGTGCCAGCCTGGACAGGGAGAGAGGCTATGGCTACACCTTC. It translates to CASLDRERGYGYTF. The chain recombines TRBV6-5 with TRBJ1-2; 8 bases align to TRBD1. CDR1 and CDR2 from the germline V gene are MNHEY and SVGAGI. The CDR3 contains 14 residues. V trimming: 8 bases; J trimming: 4 bases; junction bases outside the gene matches: 9.

This rearrangement joins TRBV28 to TRBJ1-5; 9 bases fit TRBD1. The CDR3 totals 14 residues. The germline CDR1 and CDR2 sequences are MDHEN and SYDVKM. V was pared by 6 bases and J by 7 bases, with 7 bases of the junction left unmatched. CDR3 protein: CASREQGAGQPQHF. The CDR3 bases are TGTGCCAGCAGGGAACAGGGGGCAGGACAGCCCCAGCATTTT.

This chain joins TRBV5-8 and TRBJ1-1; no firm D call. Germline values: CDR1 SGHTS, CDR2 YDEGEE. The CDR3 totals 14 residues. V lost 4 bases to trimming and J lost 5 bases, with 15 bases between them. This CDR3 reads CASSLRPGGTEAFF. The CDR3 DNA reads TGTGCCAGCAGCCTGAGGCCTGGTGGGACTGAAGCTTTCTTT. Using reference TRBV5-8 and TRBJ1-1 for the parts outside the CDR3, the full variable domain is EAGVTQSPTHLIKTRGQQATLRCSPISGHTSVYWYQQALGLGLQFLLWYDEGEERNRGNFPPRFSGRQFPNYSSELNVNALELEDSALYLCASSLRPGGTEAFFGQGTRLTVV.

The chain carries TRBV9 and TRBJ2-7; the D is unclear. Germline CDR1 and CDR2: SGDLS and YYNGEE. Trimming shortened V by 0 bases and J by 6 bases, and 16 bases separated the two germline ends. The CDR3 spans 15 residues. This CDR3 is CASSVVISTLGEQYF. CDR3 bases: TGTGCCAGCAGCGTAGTTATTAGCACGCTCGGCGAGCAGTACTTC. The variable domain in full, with the rest retrieved from reference TRBV9 and TRBJ2-7, is DSGVTQTPKHLITATGQRVTLRCSPRSGDLSVYWYQQSLDQGLQFLIQYYNGEERAKGNILERFSAQQFPDLHSELNLSSLELGDSALYFCASSVVISTLGEQYFGPGTRLTVT.

This clone has a single count. The rearrangement joins TRBV11-3 to TRBJ2-5; 11 nucleotides align to TRBD2. CDR3 length equals 15 residues. Losses at the gene ends were 0 bases for V and 5 bases for J; bases not matched to a gene: 2. Germline loops: CDR1 SGHNT, CDR2 YENEEA. CDR3 nucleotides: TGTGCCAGCAGCTTAGAGGTAGCGGGGGGGGAGACCCAGTACTTC. As protein: CASSLEVAGGETQYF. Drawing the rest from reference TRBV11-3 and TRBJ2-5, the complete variable domain is EAGVVQSPRYKIIEKKQPVAFWCNPISGHNTLYWYLQNLGQGPELLIRYENEEAVDDSQLPKDRFSAERLKGVDSTLKIQPAELGDSAVYLCASSLEVAGGETQYFGPGTRLLVL.

The rearrangement uses TRBV10-3 and TRBJ2-1, with 9 bases identical to TRBD2. Germline CDR1 reads ENHRY; CDR2 reads SYGVKD. V shed 3 bases, J shed 1 base, and the junction held 13 bases outside the gene matches. This CDR3 is 19 amino acids long. CDR3 region: CAISENPPAGGLSYNEQFF. The CDR3 nucleotides read TGTGCCATCAGTGAAAACCCTCCAGCGGGGGGCCTATCCTACAATGAGCAGTTCTTC.